Listed here is a single T cell receptor (beta chain). Its antigen remains unknown. Spiking each PCR with synthetic TCR analog templates was performed. The method was immunoSEQ multiplex PCR; TCRdb's version includes in-frame clones alone and lacks a portion of them. The table has under 70,000 clones, approximately 80% seen once. The CDR3 length is 15 residues. Germline CDR1 is SGHTA and CDR2 is FQGNSA. Trimming removed 5 bases from V and 3 bases from J, with 16 bases in between. Documented time point: pretreatment peripheral blood. These data come from a study of PD-L1 blockade in urothelial cancer. Looking at the study overall: Analysis of blood occurred 3 weeks (second dose) and 6 weeks after treatment start.

Whole-study findings and limits: When measured at 3 weeks, tumor-associated blood clones expanded more in durable-benefit patients.

Sample: PBMCs, taken around atezolizumab (anti-PD-L1) treatment. This clonotype was obtained from a man in his 70s with urothelial cancer. The V gene is TRBV7-2, the J gene TRBJ2-5, with D unclear. The CDR3 sequence: CASSLGALQKETQYF. Here the CDR3 DNA reads TGTGCCAGCAGCCTCGGTGCACTTCAAAAAGAGACCCAGTACTTC.